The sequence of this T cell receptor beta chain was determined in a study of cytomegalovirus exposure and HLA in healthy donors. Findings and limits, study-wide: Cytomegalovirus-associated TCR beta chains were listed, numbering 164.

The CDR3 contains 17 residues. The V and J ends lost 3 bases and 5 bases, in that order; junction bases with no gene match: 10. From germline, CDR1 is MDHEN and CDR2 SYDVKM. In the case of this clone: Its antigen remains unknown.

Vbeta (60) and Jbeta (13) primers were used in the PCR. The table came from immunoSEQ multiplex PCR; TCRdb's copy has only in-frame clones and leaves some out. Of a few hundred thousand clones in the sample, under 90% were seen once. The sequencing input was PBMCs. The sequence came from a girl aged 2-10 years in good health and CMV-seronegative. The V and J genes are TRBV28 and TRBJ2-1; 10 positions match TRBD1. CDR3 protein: CASSFNEDRGPDNEQFF. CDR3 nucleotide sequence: TGTGCCAGCAGTTTTAACGAAGACAGGGGGCCAGACAATGAGCAGTTCTTC.